Reported below is one T cell receptor (beta chain). The table came from immunoSEQ multiplex PCR; TCRdb's copy has only in-frame clones and leaves some out. The repertoire holds approximately 92,000 clones, with 80% to 95% as singletons. This specimen belongs to a study of T cell changes during pregnancy in multiple sclerosis. The CDR3 length is 14 residues. Between the trimmed V and J ends, which lost 0 bases and 0 bases, there was a span of 6 bases. CDR1 and CDR2 from the germline V gene are SGHNT and YYREEE (reference sequence). This specimen was peripheral blood, taken after pregnancy. The TCR comes from a female donor with multiple sclerosis, enrolled in a pregnancy study. V and J are TRBV5-4 and TRBJ1-1, with D uncertain. The CDR3 nucleotides are TGTGCCAGCAGCTTGGAAACACTGAACACTGAAGCTTTCTTT. It translates to CASSLETLNTEAFF.